This T cell receptor beta chain was recovered during a study of blood T cell repertoires in COVID-19. Study-level background: Samples representing acute and convalescent COVID-19 were sourced from the United States, Italy and Spain. T cells, B-cell-depleted T cells, or PBMCs provided the cDNA or gDNA that served as material.

The CDR3 is 18 amino acids. V lost 1 base to trimming and J lost 0 bases; unmatched junction nucleotides: 8. Germline CDR1 and CDR2: SGHVS and FQNEAQ. The table came from immunoSEQ multiplex PCR; TCRdb's copy has only in-frame clones and leaves some out. The repertoire consists of about 160,000 clones, with over 80% occurring once and the leading ten covering over 3.5%. Sample: peripheral blood. The chain carries TRBV7-8 and TRBJ1-1; 10 bases match TRBD1. The source is a woman between 45 and 60 years old with acute or convalescent COVID-19. The DNA of the CDR3 is TGTGCCAGCAGCTTAGGTAGGACAGGGACAGGGGTGAACACTGAAGCTTTCTTT. It specifies CASSLGRTGTGVNTEAFF.